This TCR beta chain was identified during a study of blood T cells in healthy people across ages. A second PCR, run for roughly 7 to 11 cycles, used a sample-barcoded 5' primer plus a J-beta primer mix. MiXCR, applied by TCRdb to the 5' RACE reads, yields one record per CDR3 protein. Counted here are around 990,000 distinct CDR3 sequences, almost 25% occurring once; the ten biggest clones make up around 0.7%. The V segment lost 6 bases and the J segment 1 base; nucleotides outside the gene matches: 10. The CDR3 has 18 residues. From germline, CDR1 is MDHEN and CDR2 SYDVKM. The same data also went into a second study, on T cells of mothers and their children. That source reports: The people who donated were three healthy Caucasian mothers and their six children.

The genes are TRBV28 and TRBJ2-6; 9 bases agree with TRBD1. Source material: blood. This receptor was identified in a girl under 10 years old in good health. The CDR3 loop reads CASRLIRTGESGANVLTF. In nucleotides, the CDR3 is TGTGCCAGCAGGCTGATCAGGACAGGGGAGTCTGGGGCCAACGTCCTGACTTTC. The entire variable domain, with the rest obtained from reference TRBV28 and TRBJ2-6, is as follows: DVKVTQSSRYLVKRTGEKVFLECVQDMDHENMFWYRQDPGLGLRLIYFSYDVKMKEKGDIPEGYSVSREKKERFSLILESASTNQTSMYLCASRLIRTGESGANVLTFGAGSRLTVL.